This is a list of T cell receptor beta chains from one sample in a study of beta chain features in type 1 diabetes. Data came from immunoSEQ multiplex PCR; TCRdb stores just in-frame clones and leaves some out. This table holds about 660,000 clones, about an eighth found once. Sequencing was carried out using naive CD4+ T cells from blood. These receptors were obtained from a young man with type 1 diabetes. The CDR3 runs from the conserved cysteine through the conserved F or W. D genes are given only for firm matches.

CASSSGLAGAGQFF	TRBV7-9	TRBJ2-1	TRBD2
CSVEITEAFF	TRBV29-1	TRBJ1-1	NA
CAWRTGTEAFF	TRBV30	TRBJ1-1	NA
CASTRSGPNYGYTF	TRBV9	TRBJ1-2	NA
CASSLSGSLGETQYF	TRBV13	TRBJ2-5	NA
CASSYSRGTYNEQFF	TRBV6-5	TRBJ2-1	NA
CSPNRGVTEAFF	TRBV29-1	TRBJ1-1	TRBD1
CASSQDLGQGTLALHF	TRBV14	TRBJ1-6	TRBD1
CASSLARGPETQYF	TRBV9	TRBJ2-5	NA
CAWTRQNSNTEAFF	TRBV30	TRBJ1-1	NA
CASSLGLGQGYTQYF	TRBV7-6	TRBJ2-3	NA